The sample holds a few counts of the clone carrying this T cell receptor beta chain. Its matching antigen is unknown. These data are taken from a study of response to subunit inactivated influenza vaccine. Germline CDR1 reads SQVTM; CDR2 reads ANQGSEA. The ends were cut back, 3 bases at V and 8 bases at J, with 13 bases in the middle. The CDR3 has 12 amino acids. Points from the study as a whole: Every seasonal influenza vaccination brings in few new T cells, the authors suggested.

MiXCR, applied by TCRdb to the RT-PCR reads, yields one record per CDR3 protein. The repertoire holds 650,000 to 700,000 distinct CDR3 sequences, with 15% to 17% as singletons. Sequencing used PBMCs from blood, obtained about 13 days after vaccination. The V gene is TRBV29-1, the J gene TRBJ2-5; D possibly uses TRBD1 or TRBD2 (6 bases each). The TCR sequence derives from a middle-aged man who received an inactivated influenza vaccine. The CDR3 DNA reads as TGCAGCGTTGACGGGGGCGGCTCAACCCAGTACTTC. Amino acid sequence: CSVDGGGSTQYF.